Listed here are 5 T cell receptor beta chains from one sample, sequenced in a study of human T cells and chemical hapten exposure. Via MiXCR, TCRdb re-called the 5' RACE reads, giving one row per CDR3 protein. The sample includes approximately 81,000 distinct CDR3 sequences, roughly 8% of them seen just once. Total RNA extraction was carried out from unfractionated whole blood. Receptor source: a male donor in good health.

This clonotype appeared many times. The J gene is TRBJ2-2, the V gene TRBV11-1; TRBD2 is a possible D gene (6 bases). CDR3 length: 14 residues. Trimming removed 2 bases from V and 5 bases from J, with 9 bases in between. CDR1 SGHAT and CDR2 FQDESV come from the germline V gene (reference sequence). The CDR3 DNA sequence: TGTGCCAGCAGCTTACGACTAGGGACCGGGGAGCTGTTTTTT. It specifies CASSLRLGTGELFF.

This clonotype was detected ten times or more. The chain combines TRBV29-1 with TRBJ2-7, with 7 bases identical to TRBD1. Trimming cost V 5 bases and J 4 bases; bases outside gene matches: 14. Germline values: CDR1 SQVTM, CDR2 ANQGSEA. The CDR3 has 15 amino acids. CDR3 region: CSVFTPGQRPYEQYF. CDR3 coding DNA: TGCAGCGTTTTCACGCCGGGACAGAGACCTTACGAGCAGTACTTC.

For the CDR3, the DNA is TGTGCCAGCAGCGCACAGGAAAATTCAGATACGCAGTATTTT. It specifies CASSAQENSDTQYF. The chain has TRBV9 and TRBJ2-3; TRBD1 might be the D (5 bases). CDR3 size: 14 residues. V lost 3 bases and J 4 bases, leaving 12 bases between the germline ends. Germline CDR1 and CDR2: SGDLS and YYNGEE.

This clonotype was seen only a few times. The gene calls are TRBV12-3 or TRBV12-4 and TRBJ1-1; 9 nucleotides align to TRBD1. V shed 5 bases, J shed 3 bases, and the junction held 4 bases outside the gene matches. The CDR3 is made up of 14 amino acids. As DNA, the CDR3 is TGTGCCAGCAGTATACAGGGGGCTGACACTGAAGCTTTCTTT. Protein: CASSIQGADTEAFF.

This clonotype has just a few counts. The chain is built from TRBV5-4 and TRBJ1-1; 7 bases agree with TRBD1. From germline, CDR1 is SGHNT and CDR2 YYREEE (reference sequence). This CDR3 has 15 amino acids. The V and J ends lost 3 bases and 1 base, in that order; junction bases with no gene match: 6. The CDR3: CASSSMTGKNTEAFF. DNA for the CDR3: TGTGCCAGCAGCTCGATGACAGGGAAGAACACTGAAGCTTTCTTT.